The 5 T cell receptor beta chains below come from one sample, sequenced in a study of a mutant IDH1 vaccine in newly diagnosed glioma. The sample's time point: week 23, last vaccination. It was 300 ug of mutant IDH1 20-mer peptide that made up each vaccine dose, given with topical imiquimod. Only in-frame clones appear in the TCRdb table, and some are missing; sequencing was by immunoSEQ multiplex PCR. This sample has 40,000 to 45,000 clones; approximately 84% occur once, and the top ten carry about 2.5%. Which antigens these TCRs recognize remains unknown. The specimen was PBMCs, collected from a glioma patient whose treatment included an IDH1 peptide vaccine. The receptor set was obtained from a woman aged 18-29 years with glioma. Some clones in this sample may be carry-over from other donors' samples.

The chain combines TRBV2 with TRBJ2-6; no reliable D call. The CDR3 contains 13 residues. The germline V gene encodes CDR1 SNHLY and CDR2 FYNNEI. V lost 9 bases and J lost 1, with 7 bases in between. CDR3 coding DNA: TGTGCCAGTCTAGAGTCTGGGGCCAACGTCCTGACTTTC. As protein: CASLESGANVLTF.

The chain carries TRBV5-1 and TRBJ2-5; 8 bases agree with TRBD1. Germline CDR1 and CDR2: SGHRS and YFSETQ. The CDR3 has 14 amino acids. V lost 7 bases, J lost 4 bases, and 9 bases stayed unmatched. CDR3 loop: CASVELQGGETQYF. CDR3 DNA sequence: TGCGCCAGCGTAGAACTACAGGGGGGAGAGACCCAGTACTTC.

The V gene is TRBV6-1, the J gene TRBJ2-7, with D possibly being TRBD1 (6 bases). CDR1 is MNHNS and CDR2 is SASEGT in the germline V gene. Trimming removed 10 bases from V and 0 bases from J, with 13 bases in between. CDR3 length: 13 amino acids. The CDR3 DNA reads TGTGCCACAGACCGGGACAACTCCTACGAGCAGTACTTC. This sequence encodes CATDRDNSYEQYF.

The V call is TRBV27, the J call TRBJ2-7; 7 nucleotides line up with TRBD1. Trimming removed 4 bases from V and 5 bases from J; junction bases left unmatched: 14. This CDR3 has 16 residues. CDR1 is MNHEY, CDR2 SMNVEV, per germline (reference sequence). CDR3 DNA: TGTGCCAGCAGTTCCCCCCCTCGGGACAGAAGTCACGAGCAGTACTTC. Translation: CASSSPPRDRSHEQYF.

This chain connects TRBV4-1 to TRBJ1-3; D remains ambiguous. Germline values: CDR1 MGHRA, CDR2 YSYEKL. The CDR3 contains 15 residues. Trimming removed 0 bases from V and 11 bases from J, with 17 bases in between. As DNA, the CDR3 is TGCGCCAGCAGCCAAGAAAATAATATCCTGTGGCCCATATATTTT. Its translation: CASSQENNILWPIYF.